One sample yielded the 31 T cell receptor beta chains listed below, sequenced in a study of T-cell memory formation after mild COVID-19. TCRdb fed the 5' RACE reads into MiXCR, producing one record per CDR3 protein. Of more than 350,000 distinct CDR3 sequences detected, around 20% appear once; the ten largest clones hold approximately 13%. Sequenced sample: PBMCs or a T cell subset sorted from them (not recorded which). The source of these receptors is an adult woman who had mild COVID-19 (a few samples of this study predate the infection). Cell type and time point are not known.

This clonotype was seen many times. The chain carries TRBV27 and TRBJ2-1; 9 bases map to TRBD2. V gave up 11 bases and J gave up 6 bases; unmatched junction bases: 17. Per the germline V gene, CDR1 is MNHEY and CDR2 is SMNVEV (reference sequence). The CDR3 has 16 residues. The CDR3 DNA reads TGTGCCTCCACTCGCGTCGGGACTAGCTCTGGCAATGAGCAGTTCTTC. Residues: CASTRVGTSSGNEQFF.

The chain has TRBV12-3 or TRBV12-4 and TRBJ2-7, with TRBD1 matching over 8 bases. The CDR3 contains 16 residues. Trimming cost V 5 bases and J 0 bases; bases outside gene matches: 9. The DNA of the CDR3 is TGTGCCAGCAGTGGACACAGGGGGAATTTCTCCTACGAGCAGTACTTC. Protein product: CASSGHRGNFSYEQYF.

A few counts support this clonotype. CDR3 in amino acids: CASRERGDRETQYF. CDR3 DNA: TGTGCCAGTAGAGAGCGGGGGGACCGTGAGACCCAGTACTTC. This chain uses TRBV19 with TRBJ2-5; 9 positions agree with TRBD2. Germline trimming cut 6 bases from V and 5 bases from J; bases unmatched to any gene: 7. Germline CDR1 and CDR2: LNHDA and SQIVND (reference sequence). The length of the CDR3 is 14 residues.

The chain is built from TRBV7-9 and TRBJ2-2; TRBD2 matches 7 bases. Germline lookup yields CDR1 SEHNR and CDR2 FQNEAQ (reference sequence). There are 12 residues in the CDR3. Trimming cost V 5 bases and J 14 bases; bases outside gene matches: 8. The DNA of the CDR3 is TGTGCCAGCAGCCCCGGACTAGGGCCCCTGTTTTTT. Translated, it gives CASSPGLGPLFF.

A single count supports this clonotype. The chain uses TRBV6-5 and TRBJ2-1, with TRBD2 as a possible D gene (6 bases). Germline CDR1 is MNHEY and CDR2 is SVGAGI. The V end was cut by 2 bases, the J end by 6 bases, with 17 bases between. This CDR3 is built from 16 residues. The CDR3 protein is CASSYSRVEGGNEQFF. In nucleotides, the CDR3 is TGTGCCAGCAGTTACAGCCGGGTGGAGGGCGGCAATGAGCAGTTCTTC.

This clonotype has ten or more counts. This rearrangement joins TRBV20-1 to TRBJ1-1; D might be TRBD1 (6 bases). Germline values: CDR1 DFQATT, CDR2 SNEGSKA (reference sequence). This CDR3 spans 14 amino acids. Trimming left V 8 bases short and J 3 bases short, with 19 bases between. CDR3 sequence (DNA): TGCAGTTCCGGTCCTCCAGGGACACACACTGAAGCTTTCTTT. Its translation: CSSGPPGTHTEAFF.

J is TRBJ2-1 and V is TRBV7-8; D may be TRBD2 (5 bases). CDR3 length equals 17 residues. Germline lookup yields CDR1 SGHVS and CDR2 FQNEAQ. The germline V and J ends were trimmed by 1 base and 0 bases, with 13 bases remaining between them. CDR3 coding DNA: TGTGCCAGCAGCTTAGTGAAAGCGGTTAGCTCCTACAATGAGCAGTTCTTC. This gives the protein CASSLVKAVSSYNEQFF.

This clonotype was seen only a few times. CDR3 amino acids: CASSFASRPETQYF. The DNA for the CDR3 is TGCGCCAGCAGCTTCGCCTCTCGCCCAGAGACCCAGTACTTC. This chain connects TRBV5-1 to TRBJ2-5, with no clear D. Germline V gene sequence: CDR1 SGHRS, CDR2 YFSETQ. The CDR3 has 14 amino acids. The germline V and J ends were trimmed by 2 bases and 4 bases, with 12 bases remaining between them.

This clonotype was found many times. The CDR3 is CASGQTNTGELFF. The CDR3 region has the DNA TGTGCCAGCGGACAGACGAACACCGGGGAGCTGTTTTTT. The genes are TRBV7-2 and TRBJ2-2, with D maybe TRBD1 (6 bases). The V end lost 8 bases, the J end lost 0 bases, and 7 bases lay between the germline ends. The CDR3 has 13 amino acids. Germline V gene lookup returns CDR1 SGHTA and CDR2 FQGNSA.

This clonotype has a handful of counts. A read error may produce the germline difference seen at one junction end. The chain links TRBV13 to TRBJ2-5, with D possibly called TRBD1 or TRBD2 (5 bases each). The CDR3 consists of 11 residues. Per the germline V gene, CDR1 is PRHDT and CDR2 is FYEKMQ (reference sequence). CDR3 DNA sequence: TGTGCCAGCAGCTTAGGCGGGACCCAGAGCTTC. This codes for CASSLGGTQSF.

The chain is built from TRBV12-3 or TRBV12-4 and TRBJ1-2; unclear D gene. Trimming shortened V by 5 bases and J by 2 bases, and 18 bases separated the two germline ends. The CDR3 sequence is 16 residues long. The CDR3 loop reads CASSVRAGSSNYGYTF. DNA of the CDR3: TGTGCCAGCAGTGTGAGGGCGGGGAGCTCCAACTATGGCTACACCTTC.

The rearrangement links TRBV30 to TRBJ2-7; the D call may be TRBD1 or TRBD2 (5 bases each). Trimming cost V 1 base and J 7 bases, with 17 bases left between them. The germline CDR1 and CDR2 sequences are GTSNPN and SVGIG (reference sequence). There are 14 residues in the CDR3. CDR3 sequence (DNA): TGTGCCTGGAGTGGTGAGGGACCCTACAGGGAGCAGTACTTC. Amino acids: CAWSGEGPYREQYF.

The J gene is TRBJ2-1, the V gene TRBV7-3, with 8 bases aligning to TRBD1. Germline V gives CDR1 SGHTA, CDR2 FQGTGA. The CDR3 sequence is 16 residues long. V lost 0 bases, J lost 7 bases, and 8 bases stayed unmatched. CDR3 protein: CASSLTPRGQVNEQFF. CDR3 nucleotide sequence: TGTGCCAGCAGCTTAACGCCCCGGGGACAGGTGAATGAGCAGTTCTTC.

The CDR3 DNA follows: TGTGCCAGCAGGAAGGCAGAGGGGTACCAGCCCCAGCATTTT. Protein sequence: CASRKAEGYQPQHF. The rearrangement links TRBV2 to TRBJ1-5; weak D call: TRBD1 (5 bases). Germline V CDR1 and CDR2: SNHLY, FYNNEI. Trimming stripped 6 bases from V and 7 bases from J, with 16 bases between. This CDR3 region has 14 residues. Variable domain in full (rest from reference TRBV2 and TRBJ1-5): EPEVTQTPSHQVTQMGQEVILRCVPISNHLYFYWYRQILGQKVEFLVSFYNNEISEKSEIFDDQFSVERPDGSNFTLKIRSTKLEDSAMYFCASRKAEGYQPQHFGDGTRLSIL.

This rearrangement joins TRBV10-3 to TRBJ2-3; 16 bases are shared with TRBD2. The length of the CDR3 is 18 residues. The V and J ends lost 4 bases and 1 base, in that order; junction bases with no gene match: 5. Germline CDR1 and CDR2: ENHRY and SYGVKD. CDR3 loop: CAISAGLAGGPGTDTQYF. CDR3 sequence (DNA): TGTGCCATCAGTGCGGGACTAGCGGGGGGGCCGGGCACAGATACGCAGTATTTT.

This clonotype occurred a few times. The chain has TRBV4-3 and TRBJ2-1; TRBD1 matches at 10 bases. J gave up 6 bases and V 4 bases, and 3 bases lay outside the gene matches. Germline lookup yields CDR1 LGHNA and CDR2 YSLEER. The CDR3 sequence is 14 residues long. This chain's CDR3 is CASSLRQGANEQFF. CDR3 nucleotides: TGCGCCAGCAGCCTGAGACAGGGGGCCAATGAGCAGTTCTTC.

The rearrangement joins TRBV9 to TRBJ2-7; 11 bases agree with TRBD1. This CDR3 spans 15 amino acids. CDR1 is SGDLS, CDR2 YYNGEE, per germline. V lost 4 bases, J lost 3 bases, and 6 bases stayed unmatched. The CDR3 nucleotides are TGTGCCAGCAGCACCGGACAGGGGGCCGTCTACGAGCAGTACTTC. Amino acid sequence: CASSTGQGAVYEQYF.

The rearrangement links TRBV6-6 to TRBJ1-1, with a tentative D call TRBD1 (5 bases). Germline CDR1 and CDR2: MNHNY and SVGAGI (reference sequence). The CDR3 contains 13 residues. Trimming removed 6 bases at V and 3 bases at J, with 11 bases between. The DNA of the CDR3 is TGTGCCAGCAGCGTCAGGGTGGACACTGAAGCTTTCTTT. Translation: CASSVRVDTEAFF.

The chain joins TRBV7-2 to TRBJ2-7, with 15 nucleotides matching TRBD2. The CDR3 is 16 amino acids. The germline V gene encodes CDR1 SGHTA and CDR2 FQGNSA. V lost 5 bases, J lost 5 bases, and 7 bases stayed unmatched. The CDR3 reads CASSPGTSGRWDEQYF. In nucleotides, the CDR3 is TGTGCCAGCAGCCCCGGGACTAGCGGGAGGTGGGACGAGCAGTACTTC.

The chain has TRBV5-1 and TRBJ1-4, with TRBD1 matching 7 bases. The CDR3 runs 13 residues. The junction had 7 bases not matched to a gene; V was cut back by 6 bases and J by 8 bases. Germline V gives CDR1 SGHRS, CDR2 YFSETQ. CDR3 nucleotide sequence: TGCGCCAGCACCTACTACAGGGGAGAAAAACTGTTTTTT. It encodes CASTYYRGEKLFF.

In its sample, this clonotype was seen a few times. The rearrangement links TRBV9 to TRBJ2-7, with 11 bases aligning to TRBD1. The germline CDR1 and CDR2 sequences are SGDLS and YYNGEE. With V trimmed by 0 bases and J by 6 bases, 5 bases remained unmatched. The CDR3 extends over 15 amino acids. CDR3 nucleotide sequence: TGTGCCAGCAGCGTAGCCTGGGACAGGGGGGCCGAGCAGTACTTC. Its protein product is CASSVAWDRGAEQYF.

The chain is built from TRBV4-1 and TRBJ2-5, with TRBD1 matching over 9 bases. The ends lost 1 base at V and 4 bases at J; junction bases unmatched: 7. Germline loops: CDR1 MGHRA, CDR2 YSYEKL. This CDR3 region has 16 residues. The CDR3 nucleotides are TGCGCCAGCAGCCAAGTTGGGGACAGGGTATTAGAGACCCAGTACTTC. It codes for CASSQVGDRVLETQYF.

In its sample, this clonotype was seen a few times. The rearrangement uses TRBV12-3 or TRBV12-4 and TRBJ1-6, with D possibly TRBD1 on 5 matching bases. Trimming removed 3 bases from V and 11 bases from J, with 14 bases in between. This CDR3 is built from 14 residues. CDR3 bases: TGTGCCAGCAGTTTCTCTGGCAGGGAAACACCCCTCCACTTT. Amino acids: CASSFSGRETPLHF.

This clonotype was recorded a few times. V and J are TRBV12-3 or TRBV12-4 and TRBJ1-1; D is perhaps TRBD1 (6 bases). CDR3 length: 11 amino acids. V was cut by 7 bases and J by 8 bases, with 11 bases left in between. This CDR3 reads CASIRGAEAFF. Written as DNA, the CDR3 is TGTGCCAGCATTAGGGGGGCAGAAGCTTTCTTT.

The chain links TRBV7-2 to TRBJ2-3, with TRBD2 matching over 11 bases. J lost 3 bases, V lost 5 bases, and 7 bases had no gene match. CDR3 length: 16 amino acids. Germline V CDR1 and CDR2: SGHTA, FQGNSA. This CDR3 is CASSAGRLAGTDTQYF. The CDR3 DNA sequence: TGTGCCAGCAGCGCGGGGCGACTAGCGGGAACAGATACGCAGTATTTT.

The chain recombines TRBV5-1 with TRBJ1-1; D gene unclear. Germline V CDR1 and CDR2: SGHRS, YFSETQ. Trimming pared 2 bases from V and 1 base from J, leaving 9 bases between. The CDR3 extends over 14 amino acids. CDR3 sequence (DNA): TGCGCCAGCAGCTTAGGCTACGGGAACACTGAAGCTTTCTTT. Residues: CASSLGYGNTEAFF.

The chain couples TRBV15 to TRBJ2-5; D is undetermined. Trimming pared 8 bases from V and 3 bases from J, leaving 16 bases between. The CDR3 contains 14 residues. The V gene's germline CDR1 is LNHNV and CDR2 YYDKDF (reference sequence). CDR3 bases: TGTGCCACCCGTTTGGGCCAGAAGGAAGAGACCCAGTACTTC. Translating gives CATRLGQKEETQYF. The entire variable domain, with the rest obtained from reference TRBV15 and TRBJ2-5, is as follows: DAMVIQNPRYQVTQFGKPVTLSCSQTLNHNVMYWYQQKSSQAPKLLFHYYDKDFNNEADTPDNFQSRRPNTSFCFLDIRSPGLGDTAMYLCATRLGQKEETQYFGPGTRLLVL.

The gene calls are TRBV29-1 and TRBJ1-2, with 10 nucleotides matching TRBD1. The CDR3 extends over 14 amino acids. V trimming: 6 bases; J trimming: 3 bases; junction bases outside the gene matches: 7. From germline, CDR1 is SQVTM and CDR2 ANQGSEA. CDR3 coding DNA: TGCAGCGTAAAACTGACAGGGGGCCACTATGGCTACACCTTC. Translated, it gives CSVKLTGGHYGYTF.

This clonotype was seen more than once but under ten times. The rearrangement uses TRBV21-1 and TRBJ1-1. TRBV21-1 is tagged as a pseudogene. The CDR3 is 17 residues long. The CDR3 DNA reads as TGTGCCAGGCGGTATGGTAGACGGGACTTTCAGAACACTGAAGCTTTCTTT. Its protein product is CARRYGRRDFQNTEAFF.

This clonotype turned up a few times. The chain links TRBV9 to TRBJ2-7; TRBD2 aligns across 7 bases. Germline V gene data show CDR1 as SGDLS and CDR2 as YYNGEE. CDR3 size: 15 residues. Unmatched junction bases numbered 14, after V lost 4 bases and J lost 7 bases. The CDR3 is CASSLGTTSSVEQYF. For the CDR3, the DNA is TGTGCCAGCAGCCTCGGGACTACCTCCTCAGTGGAGCAGTACTTC.

The V call is TRBV5-1, the J call TRBJ2-7; TRBD1 is a possible D gene (6 bases). CDR1 and CDR2 from the germline V gene are SGHRS and YFSETQ. V was cut by 4 bases and J by 3 bases, with 17 bases left in between. This CDR3 has 15 amino acids. CDR3 loop: CASSNEAGVFYEQYF. Written as DNA, the CDR3 is TGCGCCAGCAGCAACGAGGCAGGGGTCTTCTACGAGCAGTACTTC.